This TCR beta chain was observed in a study of cytomegalovirus exposure and HLA in healthy donors. A remark on this clone: What it recognizes is unknown.

The donors were members of the validation cohort comprising approximately 110 subjects, separate from the roughly 600-subject first cohort. TCRdb's copy holds only in-frame clones and misses some; the assay was immunoSEQ multiplex PCR. This sample has fewer than 300,000 clones; over 75% occur once, and the top ten carry roughly 0.93%. V shed 8 bases and J shed 1 base, with 10 bases lying between them. The germline gives CDR1 MNHEY, CDR2 SMNVEV (reference sequence). This CDR3 region has 13 residues. Overall study results and limits: The tendency of first-cohort TCR clusters to co-occur in the approximately 120 validation repertoires was identified by a subsequent analysis. Cytomegalovirus status, reportedly, was diagnosed with high specificity and sensitivity by the classifier. There were under 200 TCR beta chains listed as cytomegalovirus-associated.

The V call is TRBV27, the J call TRBJ2-3, with D perhaps TRBD2 (6 bases). The sequence derives from a woman younger than 35 in good health and CMV-seronegative. Sequences were obtained from PBMCs. The CDR3 spells CASRETGTDTQYF. The DNA for the CDR3 is TGTGCCAGCCGGGAGACGGGCACAGATACGCAGTATTTT.